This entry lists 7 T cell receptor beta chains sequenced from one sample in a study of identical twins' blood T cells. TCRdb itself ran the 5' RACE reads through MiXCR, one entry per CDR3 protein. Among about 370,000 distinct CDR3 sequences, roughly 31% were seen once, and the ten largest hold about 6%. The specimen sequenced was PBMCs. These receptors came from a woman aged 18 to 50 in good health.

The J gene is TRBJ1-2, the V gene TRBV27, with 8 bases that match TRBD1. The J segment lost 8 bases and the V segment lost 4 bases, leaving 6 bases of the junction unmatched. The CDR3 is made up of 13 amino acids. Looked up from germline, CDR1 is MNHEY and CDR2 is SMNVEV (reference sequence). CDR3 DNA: TGTGCCAGCAGTTCCTCCGGGACAGGCGGCTACACCTTC. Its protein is CASSSSGTGGYTF.

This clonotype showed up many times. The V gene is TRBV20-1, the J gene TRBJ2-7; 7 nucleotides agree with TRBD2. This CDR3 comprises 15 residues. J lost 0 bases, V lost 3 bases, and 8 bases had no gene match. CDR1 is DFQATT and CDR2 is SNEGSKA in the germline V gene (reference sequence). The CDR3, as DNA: TGCAGTGCTAGGAGTGCTAGCGGACCCTCCTACGAGCAGTACTTC. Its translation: CSARSASGPSYEQYF.

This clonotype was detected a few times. As DNA, the CDR3 is TGCAGTGCTAGAGATGTCCAGGGAACAATATACGAGCAGTTCTTC. Translating it yields CSARDVQGTIYEQFF. The gene calls are TRBV20-1 and TRBJ2-1, with D perhaps matching TRBD1 (5 bases). Germline V gene data show CDR1 as DFQATT and CDR2 as SNEGSKA (reference sequence). Trimming shortened V by 0 bases and J by 10 bases, and 19 bases separated the two germline ends. This CDR3 contains 15 residues.

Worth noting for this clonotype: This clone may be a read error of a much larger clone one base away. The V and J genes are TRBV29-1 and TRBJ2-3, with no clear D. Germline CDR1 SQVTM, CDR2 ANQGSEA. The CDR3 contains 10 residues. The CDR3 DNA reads TGCAGTGAAGGAGAGGCGACGCAGTATTTT. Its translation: CSEGEATQYF.

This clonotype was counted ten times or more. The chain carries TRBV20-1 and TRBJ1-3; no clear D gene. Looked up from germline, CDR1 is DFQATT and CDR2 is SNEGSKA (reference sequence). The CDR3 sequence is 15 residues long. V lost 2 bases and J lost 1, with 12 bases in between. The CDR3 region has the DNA TGCAGTGCTAGACCACGTGGGCGGTCTGGAAACACCATATATTTT. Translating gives CSARPRGRSGNTIYF.

The CDR3 DNA reads as TGCAGTGGTTTAGCCCGGAGGAAGGAGGCCCAGTACTTC. This encodes CSGLARRKEAQYF. The genes are TRBV20-1 and TRBJ2-5, with TRBD2 as a possible D gene (5 bases). Germline CDR1 is DFQATT and CDR2 is SNEGSKA (reference sequence). The CDR3 runs to 13 residues. With 7 bases removed from V and 9 bases from J, the gap between germline ends came to 21 bases.

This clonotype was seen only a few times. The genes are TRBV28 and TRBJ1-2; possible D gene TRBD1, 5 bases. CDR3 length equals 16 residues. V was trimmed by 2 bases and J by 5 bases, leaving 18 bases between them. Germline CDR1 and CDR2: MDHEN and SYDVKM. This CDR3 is CASSLATAPKAYGYTF. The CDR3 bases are TGTGCCAGCAGTTTAGCGACAGCTCCAAAAGCATATGGCTACACCTTC.